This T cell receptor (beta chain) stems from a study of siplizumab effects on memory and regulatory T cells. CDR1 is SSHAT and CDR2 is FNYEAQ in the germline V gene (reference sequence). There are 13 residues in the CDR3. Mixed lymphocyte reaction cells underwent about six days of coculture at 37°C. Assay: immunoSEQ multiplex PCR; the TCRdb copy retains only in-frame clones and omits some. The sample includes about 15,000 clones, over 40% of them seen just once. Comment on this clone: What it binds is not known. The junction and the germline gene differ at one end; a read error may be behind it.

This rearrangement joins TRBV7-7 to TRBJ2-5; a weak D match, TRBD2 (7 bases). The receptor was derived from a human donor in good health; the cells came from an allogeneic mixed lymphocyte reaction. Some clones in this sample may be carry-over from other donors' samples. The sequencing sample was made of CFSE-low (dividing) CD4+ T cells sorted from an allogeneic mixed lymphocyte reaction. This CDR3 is CASSFGGPETQYF. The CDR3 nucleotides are TGTGCTAGCAGCTTCGGGGGGCCAGAGACCCAGTACTTC.